Listed below are T cell receptor beta chains from one sample, sequenced in a study of cytomegalovirus exposure and HLA in healthy donors. Libraries were prepared by immunoSEQ multiplex PCR; TCRdb keeps only in-frame clonotypes and omits some of them. There are roughly 73,000 clones in the sample; 94% occur only once, and about 1.6% lies in the top ten. The specimen was PBMCs. The receptors shown here come from a man in his late teens or twenties in good health and CMV-seropositive. Both conserved end residues are part of each CDR3. Each record gives: D gene, J gene, clone size, V gene, CDR3 protein, CDR3 DNA. The D gene is left open where the match is weak. Expanded clones are given a class, and other clones once, few, many or no size at all.

- TRBJ2-1 - TRBV4-1 CASSQRASNAYNEQFF TGCGCCAGCAGCCAAAGAGCTAGCAACGCCTACAATGAGCAGTTCTTC
- TRBJ1-3 - TRBV6-5 CASSLGSSGNTIYF TGTGCCAGCAGTTTGGGCAGCTCTGGAAACACCATATATTTT
TRBD2 TRBJ2-7 - TRBV7-8 CASSLRSWSSGMSYEQYF TGTGCCAGCAGCTTACGGTCGTGGTCTAGCGGGATGTCCTACGAGCAGTACTTC
TRBD2 TRBJ2-2 - TRBV19 CASSTSGRPGELFF TGTGCCAGTAGTACTAGCGGGAGGCCCGGGGAGCTGTTTTTT
- TRBJ2-5 - TRBV5-6 CASSLQETQYF TGTGCCAGCAGCCTTCAAGAGACCCAGTACTTC
TRBD1 TRBJ2-7 - TRBV7-9 CASSSKGQGWYEQYF TGTGCCAGCAGCTCGAAAGGACAGGGATGGTACGAGCAGTACTTC
TRBD1 TRBJ1-1 - TRBV15 CATSTYGRGPTEAFF TGTGCCACCAGCACCTATGGCAGGGGGCCCACTGAAGCTTTCTTT
TRBD1 TRBJ1-1 - TRBV10-3 CAISESLGTGGTEAFF TGTGCCATCAGTGAGTCCCTCGGGACAGGGGGTACTGAAGCTTTCTTT
TRBD1 TRBJ2-3 - TRBV18 CASSRGGQGSPYTDTQYF TGTGCCAGCTCACGGGGGGGACAGGGCTCCCCTTACACAGATACGCAGTATTTT
TRBD2 TRBJ2-7 few TRBV25-1 CASSDPATTSGRSYEQYF TGTGCCAGCAGTGATCCAGCGACAACTAGCGGGAGATCCTACGAGCAGTACTTC
- TRBJ2-6 - TRBV5-1 CASSFTSQGRLGANVLTF TGCGCCAGCAGCTTCACCTCTCAGGGGCGACTGGGGGCCAACGTCCTGACTTTC
TRBD1 TRBJ2-1 - TRBV16 CASSQGAYNEQFF TGTGCCAGCAGTCAGGGGGCTTACAATGAGCAGTTCTTC
TRBD2 TRBJ2-7 - TRBV18 CASSPQGGGSYEQYF TGTGCCAGCTCACCCCAGGGCGGGGGCTCCTACGAGCAGTACTTC
- TRBJ2-3 - TRBV7-3 CASSPRSQEDTQYF TGTGCCAGCAGCCCCAGATCACAGGAAGATACGCAGTATTTT
TRBD2 TRBJ2-1 - TRBV7-8 CASSILAGGPSSYNEQFF TGTGCCAGCAGCATACTAGCGGGAGGCCCTAGCTCCTACAATGAGCAGTTCTTC
TRBD1 TRBJ1-4 - TRBV5-6 CASSLSGQPNEKLFF TGTGCCAGCAGCTTGTCGGGACAGCCCAATGAAAAACTGTTTTTT
- TRBJ1-4 - TRBV30 CAWRRPGGYEKLFF TGTGCCTGGAGGAGGCCGGGGGGCTATGAAAAACTGTTTTTT
TRBD2 TRBJ2-3 - TRBV12-5 CASGPGRADTQYF TGTGCTAGTGGTCCAGGGAGGGCAGATACGCAGTATTTT
- TRBJ1-2 - TRBV28 CASHLEQGWGGYTF TGTGCCAGCCACTTGGAACAGGGCTGGGGTGGCTACACCTTC
TRBD1 TRBJ2-7 - TRBV6-5 CASRAGTGFLHEQYF TGTGCCAGCAGAGCCGGGACAGGGTTTTTGCATGAGCAGTACTTC
- TRBJ2-5 few TRBV9 CASSVMGEQETQYF TGTGCCAGCAGCGTAATGGGCGAGCAAGAGACCCAGTACTTC
TRBD1 TRBJ2-7 - TRBV27 CASSLRGPSYEQYF TGTGCCAGCAGCCTCAGGGGGCCCTCCTACGAGCAGTACTTC
TRBD1 TRBJ1-5 - TRBV19 CASSPRTGAGSNQPQHF TGTGCCAGTAGTCCTCGGACAGGGGCTGGATCCAATCAGCCCCAGCATTTT
- TRBJ2-7 - TRBV27 CASSDGGAYEQYF TGTGCCAGCTCCGACGGAGGGGCCTACGAGCAGTACTTC
TRBD2 TRBJ2-3 - TRBV7-8 CASSLLSGLAGVDQDTDTQYF TGTGCCAGCAGCTTATTATCGGGACTAGCGGGAGTCGATCAGGACACAGATACGCAGTATTTT
TRBD1 TRBJ2-4 - TRBV19 CASSSRDRANIQYF TGTGCCAGTAGTTCTCGGGACAGGGCGAACATTCAGTACTTC
TRBD2 TRBJ2-7 - TRBV4-1 CASSPRLARDREQYF TGCGCCAGCAGCCCCAGACTAGCGCGGGATCGTGAGCAGTACTTC
- TRBJ1-5 - TRBV6-1 CASSTDTYNDQPQHF TGTGCCAGCAGTACCGACACCTACAATGATCAGCCCCAGCATTTT
- TRBJ2-6 - TRBV28 CASTLKSSGANVLTF TGTGCCAGCACCCTAAAGAGCTCTGGGGCCAACGTCCTGACTTTC
- TRBJ2-1 - TRBV29-1 CSVETRKDEQFF TGCAGCGTTGAAACTAGGAAGGATGAGCAGTTCTTC
TRBD1 TRBJ2-7 - TRBV29-1 CSVGLGQGSYEQYF TGCAGCGTTGGGTTAGGACAGGGCTCCTACGAGCAGTACTTC
- TRBJ2-2 - TRBV2 CASSWRVGDTGELFF TGTGCCAGCTCCTGGAGGGTGGGTGACACCGGGGAGCTGTTTTTT
- TRBJ1-2 - TRBV28 CASSLEGHGYTF TGTGCCAGCAGCCTGGAGGGGCACGGCTACACCTTC
TRBD1 TRBJ1-1 once TRBV5-6 CASSRIQGQGTEAFF TGTGCCAGCAGCCGAATACAGGGGCAGGGCACTGAAGCTTTCTTT
TRBD2 TRBJ2-3 - TRBV19 CASSTLAGGLGRGTQYF TGTGCCAGTAGTACTTTAGCGGGAGGGCTAGGAAGGGGTACGCAGTATTTT
TRBD1 TRBJ2-7 - TRBV10-1 CASRLGADRRTYEQYF TGCGCCAGCAGACTAGGCGCGGACAGGCGTACCTACGAGCAGTACTTC
- TRBJ2-7 - TRBV4-1 CASSQAQVAYEQYF TGCGCCAGCAGCCAAGCTCAGGTAGCCTACGAGCAGTACTTC
TRBD2 TRBJ2-1 - TRBV28 CASSFSGASGRAHEQFF TGTGCCAGCAGTTTCTCCGGGGCTAGCGGGAGGGCCCATGAGCAGTTCTTC
TRBD1 TRBJ2-2 - TRBV5-1 CASSAPLPGQGRRGELFF TGCGCCAGCAGCGCCCCTTTACCGGGACAGGGAAGGAGGGGGGAGCTGTTTTTT
- TRBJ2-2 - TRBV6-5 CASSPISGNTGELFF TGTGCCAGCAGTCCGATAAGCGGGAACACCGGGGAGCTGTTTTTT
TRBD2 TRBJ2-1 once TRBV7-9 CASSPSGSSYNEQFF TGTGCCAGCAGCCCCAGCGGGAGCTCCTACAATGAGCAGTTCTTC